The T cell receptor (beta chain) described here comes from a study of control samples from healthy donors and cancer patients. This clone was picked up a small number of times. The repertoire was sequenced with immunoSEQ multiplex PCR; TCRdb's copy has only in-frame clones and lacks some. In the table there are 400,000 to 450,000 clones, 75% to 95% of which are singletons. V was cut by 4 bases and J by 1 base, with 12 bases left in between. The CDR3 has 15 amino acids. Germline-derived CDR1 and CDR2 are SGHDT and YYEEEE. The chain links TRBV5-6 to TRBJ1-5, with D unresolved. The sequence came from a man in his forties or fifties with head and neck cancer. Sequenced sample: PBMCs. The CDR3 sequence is CASSRWVRSNQPQHF. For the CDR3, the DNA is TGTGCCAGCAGCCGGTGGGTAAGAAGCAATCAGCCCCAGCATTTT.